This T cell receptor beta chain is drawn from a study of vaccination and CD4 T cells after COVID-19. The overall study: Each participant was administered two doses of a vaccine, which was either BNT162b2 or mRNA-1273. Overlapping spike peptides from SARS-CoV-2, HCoV-NL63, HCoV-OC43 and HCoV-229E served to stimulate the cells. Researchers treated control cultures with a CEFX pool, an HIV-1 Nef pool, or no peptide.

Researchers used the Oncomine TCR Beta short-read assay to sequence DNA from cultured CD4+ T cells. TCRdb itself ran the PCR reads through MiXCR, one entry per CDR3 protein. The sample yields some 1,600 distinct CDR3 sequences, around 64% seen once. Treatment given: roughly 11-day PBMC culture with coronavirus spike peptide pools or control peptides (ViraFEST assay). Once cultured roughly 10 days, CD4+ T cells underwent isolation by negative selection. As for this clonotype: Its antigen is undetermined.

The CDR3 loop spans 15 amino acids. V lost 6 bases and J 2 bases, leaving 15 bases between the germline ends. Germline values: CDR1 SGDLS, CDR2 YYNGEE. The sequences come from CD4+ T cells from blood, cultured in vitro, collected after SARS-CoV-2 vaccination. This clonotype was obtained from a human donor who had recovered from COVID-19. The V and J genes are TRBV9 and TRBJ2-1, with a possible D match to TRBD2 (6 bases). The CDR3 DNA follows: TGTGCCAGCACCGTTCTGGCGGGGCCCTACAATGAGCAGTTCTTC. Protein: CASTVLAGPYNEQFF.